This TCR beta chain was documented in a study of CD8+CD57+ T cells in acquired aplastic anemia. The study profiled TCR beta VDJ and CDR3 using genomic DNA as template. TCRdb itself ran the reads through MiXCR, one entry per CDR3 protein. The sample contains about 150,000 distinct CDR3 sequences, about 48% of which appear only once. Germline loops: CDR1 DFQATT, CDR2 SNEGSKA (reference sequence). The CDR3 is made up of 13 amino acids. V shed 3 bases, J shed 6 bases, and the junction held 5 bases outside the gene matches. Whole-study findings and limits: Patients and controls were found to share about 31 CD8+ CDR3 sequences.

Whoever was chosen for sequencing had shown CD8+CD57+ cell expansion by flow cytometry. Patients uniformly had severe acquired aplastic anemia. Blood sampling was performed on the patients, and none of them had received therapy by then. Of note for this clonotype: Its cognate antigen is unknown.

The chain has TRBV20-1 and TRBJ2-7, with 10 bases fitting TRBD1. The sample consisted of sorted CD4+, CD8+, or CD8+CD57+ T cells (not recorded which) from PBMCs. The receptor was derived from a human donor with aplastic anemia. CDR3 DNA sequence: TGCAGTGCTAGGGACAGGGGGGGACGCGAGCAGTACTTC. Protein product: CSARDRGGREQYF.